This TCR beta chain was captured in a study of blood T cells in healthy people across ages. About this clonotype: Its cognate antigen is unknown.

Study-wide findings and caveats: Diversity estimates drawn from one million T cells were deemed underestimates. No one knew whether donors had CMV, which possibly confounded expanded clonotype changes. Roughly linear declines in TCR beta diversity per million T cells occurred with age.

This CDR3 has 12 residues. V lost 2 bases and J lost 6, with 11 bases in between. Germline assignment: CDR1 SQVTM and CDR2 ANQGSEA. A second PCR of about 7 to 12 cycles used a sample-barcoded 5' primer and a J-beta primer mix. In TCRdb, the 5' RACE reads were re-called with MiXCR into one record per CDR3 protein. Among 1.5 million or so distinct CDR3 sequences listed, 35% to 45% were seen once. The chain employs TRBV29-1 and TRBJ2-7, with D hard to call. This TCR was sampled from a woman aged 18-29 years in good health. Sequencing was done on a sample of blood. DNA of the CDR3: TGCAGCGTTGAACTCGGCAGTACCGAGCAGTACTTC. It is translated as CSVELGSTEQYF.